One sample yielded the 17 T cell receptor beta chains listed below, sequenced in a study of CD8 T cells in Susac syndrome. When the RNA was reverse transcribed, random hexamers were used with an input of about 0.45 to 1 ug. MiXCR, run by TCRdb on the immunoSEQ multiplex PCR reads, gives a single entry per CDR3 protein. The table includes hundreds of thousands of distinct CDR3 sequences, over 85% detected once. Sequenced: CD4+ T cells from PBMCs. These receptors all stem from a human donor with multiple sclerosis.

The chain uses TRBV15 and TRBJ2-1, with D hard to call. Trimming stripped 0 bases from V and 2 bases from J, with 11 bases between. CDR1 is LNHNV, CDR2 YYDKDF, per germline (reference sequence). This CDR3 has 16 residues. In DNA form, the CDR3 reads TGTGCCACCAGCAGAGATCGCCACGGACCCTACAATGAGCAGTTCTTC. Translation: CATSRDRHGPYNEQFF.

This rearrangement joins TRBV25-1 to TRBJ2-1; no reliable D call. V lost 6 bases to trimming and J lost 5 bases, with 14 bases between them. The CDR3 extends over 14 amino acids. Looked up from germline, CDR1 is MGHDK and CDR2 is SYGVNS. In nucleotides, the CDR3 is TGTGCCAGCAGCAGGCTGGGCGGAAACAATGAGCAGTTCTTC. Translated: CASSRLGGNNEQFF.

The chain combines TRBV5-4 with TRBJ2-7, with 7 bases identical to TRBD1. The V segment lost 4 bases and the J segment 7 bases; nucleotides outside the gene matches: 11. Germline V gene sequence: CDR1 SGHNT, CDR2 YYREEE (reference sequence). The CDR3 runs to 14 residues. This CDR3 is CASSATGPGVEQYF. In DNA, the CDR3 is TGTGCCAGCAGCGCGACAGGGCCTGGGGTGGAGCAGTACTTC.

The V gene is TRBV5-6, the J gene TRBJ1-2; D call uncertain. CDR1 and CDR2 from the germline V gene are SGHDT and YYEEEE. Trimming cost V 4 bases and J 0 bases, with 13 bases left between them. The CDR3 totals 15 residues. CDR3 sequence: CASSRSAPSNYGYTF. The CDR3 nucleotides read TGTGCCAGCAGCCGTTCGGCTCCTTCTAACTATGGCTACACCTTC.

This clonotype was seen more than once but under ten times. This chain joins TRBV6-5 and TRBJ1-2, with 12 positions matching TRBD1. Per germline, CDR1 MNHEY and CDR2 SVGAGI. V trimming: 6 bases; J trimming: 7 bases; junction bases outside the gene matches: 6. This CDR3 comprises 14 residues. The chain's CDR3 is CASSPGTGGGGYTF. The CDR3, as DNA: TGTGCCAGCAGCCCGGGGACAGGGGGCGGTGGCTACACCTTC.

The gene calls are TRBV5-1 and TRBJ1-1; 9 bases map to TRBD1. Per germline, CDR1 SGHRS and CDR2 YFSETQ. V gave up 3 bases and J gave up 4 bases; unmatched junction bases: 7. The CDR3 consists of 15 residues. The CDR3: CASSWKQGAGTEAFF. CDR3 DNA: TGCGCCAGCAGCTGGAAACAGGGGGCGGGCACTGAAGCTTTCTTT.

This clonotype appeared a single time. The genes are TRBV25-1 and TRBJ1-2; no clear D. The V end lost 6 bases, the J end lost 1 base, and 9 bases lay between the germline ends. Germline-derived CDR1 and CDR2 are MGHDK and SYGVNS. This CDR3 has 13 amino acids. As DNA, the CDR3 is TGTGCCAGCAGGGCATACGGTAACTATGGCTACACCTTC. Its protein is CASRAYGNYGYTF.

The chain joins TRBV6-1 to TRBJ2-2; tentatively, D is TRBD2 (5 bases). V was clipped by 7 bases and J by 2 bases, with 11 bases between them. CDR1 is MNHNS, CDR2 SASEGT, per germline. The CDR3 is made up of 14 amino acids. The CDR3: CASIFTSNTGELFF. CDR3 nucleotide sequence: TGTGCCAGCATCTTTACTAGTAACACCGGGGAGCTGTTTTTT.

The chain couples TRBV18 to TRBJ2-5; the D call may be TRBD1 or TRBD2 (6 bases each). Between the trimmed V and J ends, which lost 6 bases and 5 bases, there was a span of 19 bases. Germline V gene sequence: CDR1 KGHSH, CDR2 LQKENI. The CDR3 totals 15 residues. The CDR3 coding sequence is TGTGCCAGCTCGCCGGGGAGGACAGCTCGGGAGACCCAGTACTTC. As protein: CASSPGRTARETQYF.

This clonotype has just a few counts. The CDR3 nucleotides read TGTGCCAGCAGTCTTGACGGGAGAGACCAAGAGACCCAGTACTTC. It translates to CASSLDGRDQETQYF. The chain is built from TRBV7-9 and TRBJ2-5, with D maybe TRBD2 (6 bases). This CDR3 has 15 amino acids. V lost 6 bases and J 0 bases, leaving 14 bases between the germline ends. Germline CDR1 is SEHNR and CDR2 is FQNEAQ (reference sequence).

CDR3 nucleotide sequence: TGTGCCAGCACCAACGGGGGCGAGCAGTACGTC. Protein: CASTNGGEQYV. The chain has TRBV6-5 and TRBJ2-7; the D gene is possibly TRBD2 (6 bases). The length of the CDR3 is 11 residues. Germline V CDR1 and CDR2: MNHEY, SVGAGI. The V and J ends lost 7 bases and 6 bases respectively, with 10 bases between them.

J is TRBJ1-3 and V is TRBV7-2; tentative D call: TRBD1 (6 bases). The CDR3 is 14 residues long. Germline V gives CDR1 SGHTA, CDR2 FQGNSA. V lost 4 bases and J 9 bases, leaving 16 bases between the germline ends. DNA for the CDR3: TGTGCCAGCAGCTCGCCACAGGGTGGCGGCACCATATATTTT. It encodes CASSSPQGGGTIYF.

The rearrangement links TRBV29-1 to TRBJ1-1, with a weak D call TRBD1 (5 bases). CDR1 and CDR2 from the germline V gene are SQVTM and ANQGSEA. CDR3 length: 13 residues. V gave up 7 bases and J gave up 1 base, with 13 bases separating them. The CDR3 loop is CSAQTVWNTEAFF. DNA for the CDR3: TGCAGCGCCCAGACAGTCTGGAACACTGAAGCTTTCTTT.

The chain carries TRBV2 and TRBJ1-5; D possibly corresponds to TRBD1 (5 bases). Germline V CDR1 and CDR2: SNHLY, FYNNEI. The CDR3 is made up of 15 amino acids. Trimming left V 8 bases short and J 4 bases short, with 18 bases between. The CDR3 DNA is TGTGCCAGCGGGGCAGAGGCGCTTGGAAATCAGCCCCAGCATTTT. Its protein product is CASGAEALGNQPQHF.

V usage is TRBV10-2 and J usage is TRBJ2-3; 9 nucleotides line up with TRBD1. CDR1 and CDR2 (germline): WSHSY, SAAADI. V dropped 7 bases and J dropped 4; count of bases not matched to a gene: 6. CDR3 length: 14 residues. The CDR3 region has the DNA TGCGCCAGCAATGGACAGGGGAGGGCAGATACGCAGTATTTT. Translation gives CASNGQGRADTQYF.

The chain couples TRBV19 to TRBJ1-1; D might be TRBD1 (6 bases). V was pared by 1 base and J by 10 bases, with 10 bases between. The CDR3 has 12 residues. The germline gives CDR1 LNHDA, CDR2 SQIVND (reference sequence). The CDR3 reads CASSIGEGGAFF. The CDR3 nucleotides are TGTGCCAGTAGTATAGGAGAAGGGGGAGCTTTCTTT.

The genes are TRBV20-1 and TRBJ2-5; 8 bases line up with TRBD1. V shed 2 bases, J shed 5 bases, and the junction held 4 bases outside the gene matches. Germline CDR1 reads DFQATT; CDR2 reads SNEGSKA (reference sequence). The CDR3 has 13 residues. This chain's CDR3 is CSARQGARETQYF. Written as DNA, the CDR3 is TGCAGTGCTAGACAGGGGGCCCGGGAGACCCAGTACTTC.